This is a list of T cell receptor beta chains from one sample in a study of blood T cells in healthy people across ages. One entry per CDR3 protein, called by TCRdb with MiXCR from the 5' RACE reads. The table shows more than 1 million distinct CDR3 sequences, with 45% occurring only once. Material: blood. The receptors were gathered from a woman in her sixties or seventies in good health. Each CDR3 is given with its conserved first and last residue. A D gene is named only where the DNA matches it firmly. Not all rows give a size; the values are once, few, many and, for expanded clones, a class.

V: TRBV18
J: TRBJ2-1
D: TRBD2
size: once
DNA: TGTGCCAGCTCACCGGAGCGGGAGGGATTGAATGAGCAGTTCTTC
CDR3: CASSPEREGLNEQFF

V: TRBV2
J: TRBJ2-1
D: TRBD2
size: few
DNA: TGTGCCAGCAATGGGCTAGCGGGAGGCTACAATGAGCAGTTCTTC
CDR3: CASNGLAGGYNEQFF

V: TRBV25-1
J: TRBJ2-5
D: TRBD2
size: few
DNA: TGTGCCAGCACTCCGAGACTAGCGGGACAGTACCAAGAGACCCAGTACTTC
CDR3: CASTPRLAGQYQETQYF

V: TRBV27
J: TRBJ2-1
D: -
size: -
DNA: TGTGCCAGCAGTTTTGTTAGACTATCCTACAATGAGCAGTTCTTC
CDR3: CASSFVRLSYNEQFF

V: TRBV20-1
J: TRBJ2-1
D: TRBD2
size: few
DNA: TGCAGTGCAAAAGGCGGCGGGAGGCAGAATGAGCAGTTCTTC
CDR3: CSAKGGGRQNEQFF

V: TRBV11-1
J: TRBJ2-7
D: TRBD2
size: -
DNA: TGTGCCAGCAGCTTAGCGGAGCGCGGGAGGTCCTACAATGAGCAGTACTTC
CDR3: CASSLAERGRSYNEQYF

V: TRBV19
J: TRBJ2-7
D: -
size: -
DNA: TGTGCCGTTCAAAGGGCCAGCGGTGGGGACTACGAGCAGTACTTC
CDR3: CAVQRASGGDYEQYF

V: TRBV13
J: TRBJ2-3
D: TRBD2
size: -
DNA: TGTGCCAGCAGCTTAGAGGGCTTGGGGGCTGAGGGACTAGCGTATACGCAGTATTTT
CDR3: CASSLEGLGAEGLAYTQYF

V: TRBV29-1
J: TRBJ1-2
D: TRBD1
size: few
DNA: TGCAGCGGGGAGACAGGGGATGGCTACACCTTC
CDR3: CSGETGDGYTF

V: TRBV7-7
J: TRBJ2-3
D: TRBD2
size: few
DNA: TGTGCCAGCAGCCCCGACCCGGGAGGGGATACGCAGTATTTT
CDR3: CASSPDPGGDTQYF

V: TRBV29-1
J: TRBJ2-5
D: TRBD2
size: many
DNA: TGCAGCGCTACCTTCGGACTAGCGGGAAGCGAGACCCAGTACTTC
CDR3: CSATFGLAGSETQYF

V: TRBV18
J: TRBJ2-3
D: -
size: -
DNA: TGTGCCAGCTCACCACTTTTTAGGGCAGGGTCAGATACGCAGTATTTT
CDR3: CASSPLFRAGSDTQYF

V: TRBV3-1
J: TRBJ1-2
D: TRBD1
size: -
DNA: TGTGCCGGCAGCCGGGACAGGGCGACTTGGGGCTACACCTTC
CDR3: CAGSRDRATWGYTF

V: TRBV6-1
J: TRBJ1-6
D: -
size: -
DNA: TGTGCCAGCAGTGAAGGCGACTTTCTTCCCCTCCACTTT
CDR3: CASSEGDFLPLHF

V: TRBV29-1
J: TRBJ2-1
D: TRBD1
size: once
DNA: TGCAGCTTCCGGACAGGACCTGGGGAGACCCAGTTCTTC
CDR3: CSFRTGPGETQFF

V: TRBV7-2
J: TRBJ2-5
D: TRBD2
size: few
DNA: TGTGCCAGCAACCTACGCCTAGCGGGGGAGACCCAGTACTTC
CDR3: CASNLRLAGETQYF

V: TRBV6-1
J: TRBJ2-7
D: TRBD1
size: -
DNA: TGTGCCAGCAGCGGAGACAGGGGGCGAGTTTGGGCCTACGAGCAGTACTTC
CDR3: CASSGDRGRVWAYEQYF

V: TRBV28
J: TRBJ1-1
D: -
size: -
DNA: TGTGCCAGCAGTTTAGGGAACAAGAGGACTGAAGCTTTCTTT
CDR3: CASSLGNKRTEAFF

V: TRBV20-1
J: TRBJ1-2
D: TRBD1
size: few
DNA: TGCAGTGTCCCGGACAGGGACGGCTACACCTTC
CDR3: CSVPDRDGYTF

V: TRBV11-2
J: TRBJ2-7
D: -
size: many
DNA: TGTGCCAGCAGCCCCGGCAGGGCTTCGGTCGAGCAGTACTTC
CDR3: CASSPGRASVEQYF

V: TRBV7-9
J: TRBJ1-5
D: TRBD1
size: -
DNA: TGTGCCAGCAGTCCGACAGGGTCACGGGGTCAGCCCCAGCATTTT
CDR3: CASSPTGSRGQPQHF

V: TRBV20-1
J: TRBJ2-7
D: TRBD2
size: many
DNA: TGCAGTGCTAGAGAGGGGGGGAGGGGCCTGTCCTACGAGCAGTACTTC
CDR3: CSAREGGRGLSYEQYF

V: TRBV5-1
J: TRBJ2-5
D: TRBD2
size: few
DNA: TGCGCCAGCTCGGCTAGCGGGGACCAAGAGACCCAGTACTTC
CDR3: CASSASGDQETQYF

V: TRBV5-1
J: TRBJ2-5
D: TRBD1
size: few
DNA: TGCGCCAGCAGCAAACAGACAGGGGGCCTAAGGGCCCAGTACTTC
CDR3: CASSKQTGGLRAQYF

V: TRBV24-1
J: TRBJ2-6
D: -
size: -
DNA: TGTGCCACCGGGGTCGCCGGGGCCAACGTCCTGACTTTC
CDR3: CATGVAGANVLTF

V: TRBV7-2
J: TRBJ2-7
D: -
size: -
DNA: TGTGCCAGCAGCTTCCCCGGGAGTTACAATGAGCAGTACTTC
CDR3: CASSFPGSYNEQYF

V: TRBV27
J: TRBJ2-3
D: TRBD2
size: -
DNA: TGTGCCAGCAGTTCCCGGCGGGAGGAGCGGACAGATACGCAGTATTTT
CDR3: CASSSRREERTDTQYF

V: TRBV10-3
J: TRBJ2-7
D: TRBD1
size: -
DNA: TGTGCCATCAGAGTGGACAGGGCTCAAGGCTACGAGCAGTACTTC
CDR3: CAIRVDRAQGYEQYF

V: TRBV20-1
J: TRBJ2-5
D: -
size: -
DNA: TGCAGTGCTAGACCCTCTACCGAGTGGGAGACCCAGTACTTC
CDR3: CSARPSTEWETQYF

V: TRBV11-3
J: TRBJ2-4
D: -
size: -
DNA: TGTGCCAGCAGCCACCCCACCAACATTCAGTACTTC
CDR3: CASSHPTNIQYF

V: TRBV6-1
J: TRBJ2-7
D: -
size: -
DNA: TGTGCCAGCAGTGCGTCGGGGGTTGTGCCCTACGAGCAGTACTTC
CDR3: CASSASGVVPYEQYF

V: TRBV20-1
J: TRBJ2-1
D: TRBD2
size: -
DNA: TGCAGTGCTAGTTCTTCCGCGGGGGGCTGGAACAATGAGCAGTTCTTC
CDR3: CSASSSAGGWNNEQFF

V: TRBV7-2
J: TRBJ2-3
D: TRBD2
size: many
DNA: TGTGCCAGCAGCGGCCGGACTAGCGGGAGAGCAGATACGCAGTATTTT
CDR3: CASSGRTSGRADTQYF

V: TRBV20-1
J: TRBJ2-7
D: -
size: -
DNA: TGCAGTGCTAGAAGGGGGGACTACGAGCAGTACTTC
CDR3: CSARRGDYEQYF

V: TRBV7-9
J: TRBJ2-5
D: TRBD2
size: few
DNA: TGTGCCAGCAGCCCTCTAGCGGGGGACTTGGAGACCCAGTACTTC
CDR3: CASSPLAGDLETQYF

V: TRBV7-9
J: TRBJ2-1
D: TRBD2
size: -
DNA: TGTGCCAGCAGCTTAGTGGGACTACCCTACAATGAGCAGTTCTTC
CDR3: CASSLVGLPYNEQFF

V: TRBV29-1
J: TRBJ2-7
D: TRBD2
size: few
DNA: TGCAGTTACCTCGGCAGGGGGACTAGCGGCCTCTCCTACGAGCAGTACTTC
CDR3: CSYLGRGTSGLSYEQYF

V: TRBV7-2
J: TRBJ2-7
D: TRBD1
size: -
DNA: TGTGCCAGCAGAATCTTCGACAGGGGGCGACACGAGCAGTACTTC
CDR3: CASRIFDRGRHEQYF

V: TRBV2
J: TRBJ2-2
D: -
size: -
DNA: TGTGCCAGCAGTGAGGGAACGGGGACCGCGAACACCGGGGAGCTGTTTTTT
CDR3: CASSEGTGTANTGELFF

V: TRBV20-1
J: TRBJ2-3
D: TRBD2
size: few
DNA: TGCAGTGCAAATAGCGGGGCCGAGGGAGATACGCAGTATTTT
CDR3: CSANSGAEGDTQYF